The rows below give T cell receptor beta chains drawn from one sample of a study of tumor-infiltrating lymphocytes in oesophageal squamous cell carcinoma. One entry per CDR3 protein, called by TCRdb with MiXCR from the PCR reads. The table includes around 13,000 distinct CDR3 sequences, around 55% detected once. Sequencing input: esophageal tumor tissue. The receptors stem from a male donor with esophageal squamous cell carcinoma. The CDR3 runs from the conserved cysteine through the conserved F or W. The D gene is left open where the match is weak. The size entry is marked missing in some rows and otherwise reads once, few, many or a size class.

>TRBV9|TRBJ2-5|few|NA
TGTGCCAGCAGCGTAGCGGCCGCGGAGACCCAGTACTTC
CASSVAAAETQYF
>TRBV7-8|TRBJ2-7|NA|NA
TGTGCCAGCAGCTTACCAGGGGTAACCTACGAGCAGTACTTC
CASSLPGVTYEQYF
>TRBV6-5|TRBJ2-2|NA|NA
TGTGCCAGTTGGAGATTTAACACCGGGGAGCTGTTTTTT
CASWRFNTGELFF
>TRBV6-4|TRBJ2-5|NA|TRBD2
TGTGCCAGCAGCCCAGGCCAGACTAGCGGGGGTTACCAAGAGACCCAGTACTTC
CASSPGQTSGGYQETQYF
>TRBV12-3/TRBV12-4|TRBJ2-2|NA|TRBD2
TGTGCCAGCAGTTTAAGGCGCTCCGGGACTAGCGGGAGGGTGGCGAACACCGGGGAGCTGTTTTTT
CASSLRRSGTSGRVANTGELFF
>TRBV7-2|TRBJ2-1|few|NA
TGTGCCAGCAGCTTTGAACGTAATGAGCAGTTCTTC
CASSFERNEQFF
>TRBV18|TRBJ2-3|many|TRBD2
TGTGCCAGCTCACCAAAGGCTAGCGGGAGTGTAGATACGCAGTATTTT
CASSPKASGSVDTQYF
>TRBV7-2|TRBJ2-5|NA|TRBD2
TGTGCCAGCAGCCTTAGCGGGAGATGGGAGACCCAGTACTTC
CASSLSGRWETQYF
>TRBV28|TRBJ2-3|NA|NA
TGTGCCAGCAGTTTTGAGTACGGAACTAGCACAGATACGCAGTATTTT
CASSFEYGTSTDTQYF
>TRBV7-2|TRBJ2-7|few|NA
TGTGCCAGCAGCCCCGGCAACGAGCAGTACTTC
CASSPGNEQYF
>TRBV11-3|TRBJ2-2|NA|NA
TGTGCCAGCAGCGTGGACTCTCCCGGGGAGCTGTTTTTT
CASSVDSPGELFF
>TRBV14|TRBJ1-6|many|NA
TGTGCCAGCAGCCAAGCGGGTAGTTATTCACCCCTCCACTTT
CASSQAGSYSPLHF
>TRBV10-3|TRBJ2-5|NA|TRBD2
TGTGCCACCCAGACTAGCGGGAGTCAGACCCAGTACTTC
CATQTSGSQTQYF
>TRBV10-3|TRBJ2-5|NA|NA
TGTGCCATCAGTGAGAGGACAGCCCAAGAGACCCAGTACTTC
CAISERTAQETQYF
>TRBV7-8|TRBJ2-7|NA|TRBD2
TGTGCCAGCAGCTTAAAGGGTGGGGCTAGCGGGGCATACTCCTACGAGCAGTACTTC
CASSLKGGASGAYSYEQYF
>TRBV7-2|TRBJ2-1|NA|TRBD2
TGTGCCAGCAGCTTCCTAGCGGGCCGTGGGGCCAATGAGCAGTTCTTC
CASSFLAGRGANEQFF
>TRBV7-6|TRBJ1-1|many|NA
TGTGCCAGCAGCTCTTCCCCTGTAGTGTTT
CASSSSPVVF
>TRBV7-6|TRBJ1-6|NA|TRBD1
TGTGCCAGCAGCGCTGGTCGGGACAGGAGATATCATTCACCCCTCCACTTC
CASSAGRDRRYHSPLHF
>TRBV25-1|TRBJ2-3|many|TRBD2
TGTGCCAGCAGCTACGCGGGAGTTCCAGATACGCAGTATTTT
CASSYAGVPDTQYF
>TRBV7-8|TRBJ2-2|NA|NA
TGTGCCAGCAGCCCTTTTGGCGGGGTCACCGGGGAGCTGTTTTTT
CASSPFGGVTGELFF
>TRBV7-6|TRBJ2-3|few|NA
TGTGCCAGCAGCATGAGGTTGTCCACAGATACGCAGTATTTT
CASSMRLSTDTQYF
>TRBV6-6|TRBJ2-2|NA|NA
TGTGCCAGCAGTGTGCTTAGCGAGAACACCGGGGAGCCGTTTTTT
CASSVLSENTGEPFF
>TRBV10-2|TRBJ2-7|medium-sized|TRBD1
TGCGCCAGCATCGACCGGGACAGGGGGAAGTACGAGCAGTACTTC
CASIDRDRGKYEQYF
>TRBV7-9|TRBJ2-7|once|TRBD1
TGTGCCAGCAGCGTGACAGGGGGCGCCTACGAGCAGTACTTC
CASSVTGGAYEQYF
>TRBV12-3/TRBV12-4|TRBJ2-7|large|NA
TGTGCCAGCAGTTTAGTTAATGTAGGGACAATCTACGAGCAGTACTTC
CASSLVNVGTIYEQYF
>TRBV7-1|TRBJ2-7|NA|NA
TGTGCCAGCAGCTCGATCCGTACCCTGACAGGTGGTAGGGCCTACGAGCAGTACTTC
CASSSIRTLTGGRAYEQYF
>TRBV28|TRBJ2-7|many|NA
TGTGCCAGCGCTACATACGGGACGGAATACAATGAGCAGTACTTC
CASATYGTEYNEQYF
>TRBV19|TRBJ2-7|few|NA
TGTGCCAGTTCGGGGGCAGTCGAGCAGTACTTC
CASSGAVEQYF
>TRBV12-3/TRBV12-4|TRBJ1-1|medium-sized|NA
TGTGCCAGCAGTTCCCAGCTCTCGGTTGGAGTGTTGGACACTGAAGCTTTCTTT
CASSSQLSVGVLDTEAFF
>TRBV7-2|TRBJ1-2|NA|NA
TGTGCCAGCAGCTTAGATGCTAACTATGGCTACACCTTC
CASSLDANYGYTF
>TRBV27|TRBJ2-7|NA|TRBD2
TGTGCCAGCAGCCCAAATGGACTAGCGGGGAACTACGAGCAGTACTTC
CASSPNGLAGNYEQYF
>TRBV7-2|TRBJ2-1|NA|TRBD1
TGTGCCAGCAGCTCGATAGGGACAGTACAGGGAGCTGAGCAGTTCTTC
CASSSIGTVQGAEQFF
>TRBV7-4|TRBJ2-5|NA|TRBD2
TGTGCCAGCAGCCGTATAGCGGGAGCCAGGGGTGAGCAGTACTTC
CASSRIAGARGEQYF
>TRBV11-2|TRBJ2-1|NA|NA
TGTGCCAGCAGCTTCCCCAACAATGAGCAGTTCTTC
CASSFPNNEQFF
>TRBV7-2|TRBJ2-7|many|NA
TGTGCCAGCAGCCTCACATACGAGCAGTACTTC
CASSLTYEQYF
>TRBV7-6|TRBJ1-2|once|NA
TGTGCCAGCAGCTTAGAGACATTGTTAGGCTACACCTTC
CASSLETLLGYTF